This T cell receptor (beta chain) was recorded in a study of T cells in Graves' hyperthyroidism and ophthalmopathy. Points from the study as a whole: Blood also contained most expanded thyroid clonotypes above 0.001. Ophthalmopathy was separated from stable hyperthyroidism by a 13 V-J model.

Trimming shortened V by 1 base and J by 10 bases, and 23 bases separated the two germline ends. The CDR3 runs 17 residues. In germline, CDR1 is LNHNV, CDR2 YYDKDF (reference sequence). This clonotype was observed a handful of times. Its specificity is unknown. Template material for amplifying TCR beta CDR3 regions consisted of RNA transcripts. Carried out on the TCR CDR3, a first-round RT-PCR used the HTBI primer set. TCRdb processed the multiplex PCR reads anew with MiXCR; each CDR3 protein has one entry. The repertoire holds approximately 400,000 distinct CDR3 sequences, with roughly 14% as singletons. Uncontrolled infection, other autoimmune disease, pregnancy or lactation disqualified patients from enrolment. On the basis of clinical symptoms, serum thyroxine and TRAb, thyroid ultrasound and orbital computed tomography, diagnoses were made.

This TCR was recovered from a young woman with Graves' hyperthyroidism that later progressed to Graves' ophthalmopathy. Sequenced sample: blood. The chain has TRBV15 and TRBJ2-1, with a tentative D call TRBD1 (6 bases). The chain's CDR3 is CATSRGRLTVYQGEQFF. CDR3 nucleotide sequence: TGTGCCACCAGCAGAGGGCGGTTGACGGTTTACCAGGGGGAGCAGTTCTTC. Combining the CDR3 with reference TRBV15 and TRBJ2-1 gives the whole variable domain DAMVIQNPRYQVTQFGKPVTLSCSQTLNHNVMYWYQQKSSQAPKLLFHYYDKDFNNEADTPDNFQSRRPNTSFCFLDIRSPGLGDTAMYLCATSRGRLTVYQGEQFFGPGTRLTVL.